This T cell receptor (beta chain) was obtained from a study of blood T cell repertoires in COVID-19. The method was immunoSEQ multiplex PCR; TCRdb's version includes in-frame clones alone and lacks a portion of them. Of over 200,000 clones in the sample, over 65% were seen once. Trimming removed 5 bases from V and 4 bases from J; junction bases left unmatched: 8. CDR3 length: 15 residues. Germline-derived CDR1 and CDR2 are SQVTM and ANQGSEA. The sequenced sample consisted of peripheral blood. The gene calls are TRBV29-1 and TRBJ2-3; 11 nucleotides match TRBD2. The origin of this receptor is a woman of 80 years or more with acute or convalescent COVID-19. The CDR3 bases are TGCAGCGTTCGTAGCGGGGGGGCCCTCGCAGATACGCAGTATTTT. This sequence encodes CSVRSGGALADTQYF.